This is a list of T cell receptor beta chains from one sample in a study of beta chain features in type 1 diabetes. TCRdb keeps only in-frame clones here, not all; method: immunoSEQ multiplex PCR. The sample holds roughly 340,000 clones, roughly 12% seen once. Sequenced input: naive CD4+ T cells from blood. These receptors were obtained from a young woman with type 1 diabetes. CDR3s leave out the opening cysteine and the closing phenylalanine or tryptophan.

V gene,CDR3 protein
TRBV29-1,SVAGLAGESEQF
TRBV18,ASSPGAGRGYEQY
TRBV4-1,ASSQAVGRETQY
TRBV4-2,ASSQAAGSAYEQY
TRBV5-6,ASSLDGTGMNTEAF
TRBV19,ASSKTSGDEQY
TRBV5-1,ASSPGAVVNSPLH
TRBV7-9,ASSLGTGVSEQY
TRBV27,ASSLVGSPLH
TRBV5-1,ASSWRGQFETQY
TRBV5-1,ASSLAQGDYEQY
TRBV6-6,ASTGTGYEQY
TRBV19,ASSPYRDRVHQPQH
TRBV27,ASSLTQRGTTDTQY
TRBV5-8,ATSGPGAAF
TRBV10-3,AISDGLGTGGSYTQY
TRBV27,ASSLWPERNIQY
TRBV28,ASSLYSGGSLSDEQF
TRBV9,ASSVGLSTDTQY
TRBV2,ASSVYNEQF
TRBV2,ASGLATGQGNQPQH
TRBV4-3,ASRQTSTDTQY
TRBV4-3,ASSQDPIYEQY
TRBV6-6,ASRAGQITDTQY
TRBV6-6,ASKSQGPTF
TRBV27,ASRGYGTGGEQY
TRBV9,ASSVGSALETQY
TRBV7-9,ASSSLRQGIGEQY
TRBV7-2,ASTLQGTQPQH
TRBV28,ASTPDWGDRYYEQY
TRBV28,ASSQPPGEQY
TRBV18,ASAQETQY
TRBV28,ASSFTRTRKNIQY
TRBV7-8,ASTDSLGNQPQH